The rows below give T cell receptor beta chains drawn from one sample of a study of early T cells in non-severe SARS-CoV-2 infection. MiXCR was run by TCRdb on the 5' RACE reads, yielding one entry per CDR3 protein. The sample yields more than 45,000 distinct CDR3 sequences, roughly 8% seen once. The specimen sequenced was whole blood. Receptors were obtained from an adult who was a healthcare worker with PCR-confirmed SARS-CoV-2 infection or an uninfected control (not recorded which). The CDR3 runs from the conserved cysteine through the conserved F or W. The D gene is left open where the match is weak. A clone size is listed for some rows: how often the clone was seen (once, few, many), or a class if it is expanded.

v_call: TRBV6-1
j_call: TRBJ2-3
clone_size: NA
d_call: TRBD1
cdr3_aa: CASSRDRGKDTQYF
cdr3_nt: TGTGCCAGCAGTCGGGACAGGGGAAAAGATACGCAGTATTTT

v_call: TRBV7-9
j_call: TRBJ2-5
clone_size: many
d_call: NA
cdr3_aa: CASSLVPGVETQYF
cdr3_nt: TGTGCCAGCAGCTTAGTTCCAGGGGTTGAGACCCAGTACTTC

v_call: TRBV10-3
j_call: TRBJ2-1
clone_size: NA
d_call: NA
cdr3_aa: CAISERGNEQFF
cdr3_nt: TGTGCCATCAGTGAGAGAGGGAATGAGCAGTTCTTC

v_call: TRBV15
j_call: TRBJ2-4
clone_size: NA
d_call: TRBD1
cdr3_aa: CATSRDQGAVNIQYF
cdr3_nt: TGTGCCACCAGCAGAGATCAGGGGGCGGTTAACATTCAGTACTTC

v_call: TRBV12-5
j_call: TRBJ2-7
clone_size: few
d_call: TRBD1
cdr3_aa: CASGPHRGDTYEQYF
cdr3_nt: TGTGCTAGTGGTCCCCACAGGGGCGATACCTACGAGCAGTACTTC

v_call: TRBV19
j_call: TRBJ1-4
clone_size: NA
d_call: TRBD1
cdr3_aa: CASGVITGTAHEKLFF
cdr3_nt: TGTGCCAGTGGCGTAATAACCGGGACAGCCCATGAAAAACTGTTTTTT

v_call: TRBV4-2
j_call: TRBJ2-5
clone_size: few
d_call: NA
cdr3_aa: CASSHSTAFQETQYF
cdr3_nt: TGTGCCAGCAGCCACTCGACAGCTTTCCAAGAGACCCAGTACTTC

v_call: TRBV7-2
j_call: TRBJ2-7
clone_size: NA
d_call: NA
cdr3_aa: CASSLPGGSSYEQYF
cdr3_nt: TGTGCCAGCAGCTTACCCGGGGGTAGCTCCTACGAGCAGTACTTC

v_call: TRBV20-1
j_call: TRBJ2-7
clone_size: many
d_call: NA
cdr3_aa: CSARGGPGKSYEQYF
cdr3_nt: TGCAGTGCTAGGGGGGGCCCAGGGAAATCCTACGAGCAGTACTTC

v_call: TRBV27
j_call: TRBJ1-2
clone_size: NA
d_call: NA
cdr3_aa: CASSPRGGNYGYTF
cdr3_nt: TGTGCCAGCAGTCCCAGGGGTGGCAACTATGGCTACACCTTC

v_call: TRBV30
j_call: TRBJ2-3
clone_size: few
d_call: NA
cdr3_aa: CAWRGHGGGSDTQYF
cdr3_nt: TGTGCCTGGAGGGGTCACGGGGGCGGTTCAGATACGCAGTATTTT

v_call: TRBV7-9
j_call: TRBJ1-1
clone_size: few
d_call: TRBD1
cdr3_aa: CASSFTGGASTEAFF
cdr3_nt: TGTGCCAGCAGCTTCACAGGGGGCGCGTCCACTGAAGCTTTCTTT

v_call: TRBV28
j_call: TRBJ2-2
clone_size: few
d_call: NA
cdr3_aa: CASSLPGLENTGELFF
cdr3_nt: TGTGCCAGCAGTTTACCGGGACTTGAGAACACCGGGGAGCTGTTTTTT

v_call: TRBV18
j_call: TRBJ1-1
clone_size: NA
d_call: NA
cdr3_aa: CASSPVVGTWVTEAFF
cdr3_nt: TGTGCCAGCTCACCTGTGGTCGGGACATGGGTCACTGAAGCTTTCTTT